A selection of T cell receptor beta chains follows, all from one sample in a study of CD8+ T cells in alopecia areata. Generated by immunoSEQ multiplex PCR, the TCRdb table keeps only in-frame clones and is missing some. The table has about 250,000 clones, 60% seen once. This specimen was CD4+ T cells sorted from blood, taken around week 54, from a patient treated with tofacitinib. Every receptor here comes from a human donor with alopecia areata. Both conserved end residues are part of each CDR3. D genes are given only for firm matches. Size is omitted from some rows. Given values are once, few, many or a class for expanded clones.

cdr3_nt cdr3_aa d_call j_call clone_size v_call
TGTGCCAGCTCCCCCGTCCGCGGAACTAGCGGGGGGAGCTCCTACAATGAGCAGTTCTTC CASSPVRGTSGGSSYNEQFF TRBD2 TRBJ2-1 NA TRBV27
TGTGCCAGCAGTAAGGAGAGGGTTGGGTCAGATACGCAGTATTTT CASSKERVGSDTQYF NA TRBJ2-3 few TRBV2
TGTGCCAGCAGTGTAGCTCCCGGGGAGCTGTTTTTT CASSVAPGELFF NA TRBJ2-2 once TRBV2
TGTGCCAGCAGCCTGGAGGGCTATGGCTACACCTTC CASSLEGYGYTF NA TRBJ1-2 NA TRBV11-2
TGCGCCAGCAGCCAAGATATAGGACGAGTAAGAAATGGCTACACCTTC CASSQDIGRVRNGYTF NA TRBJ1-2 NA TRBV4-3
TGTGCCAGCAGCTTCGGGGGAACCCAAGAGACCCAGTACTTC CASSFGGTQETQYF NA TRBJ2-5 NA TRBV7-2
TGTGCCAGCAGCTTAGGCAAGGGGGCGAGCTCCTACGAGCAGTACTTC CASSLGKGASSYEQYF TRBD1 TRBJ2-7 NA TRBV13
TGTGCCAGCAGTGTCGGGGGGGCCAGAGGGGAGCTGTTTTTT CASSVGGARGELFF TRBD2 TRBJ2-2 NA TRBV2
TGCAGCGTCCATGACGGGGGGGGCGCCCGCCAAGAGACCCAGTACTTC CSVHDGGGARQETQYF TRBD2 TRBJ2-5 NA TRBV29-1
TGCAGCGTGGCCGGGACAGCAGAGACCCAGTACTTC CSVAGTAETQYF TRBD1 TRBJ2-5 few TRBV29-1
TGCAGCGTTGGGTCAGGGGCGTGGGAGACCCAGTACTTC CSVGSGAWETQYF NA TRBJ2-5 NA TRBV29-1
TGTGCCAGCAGCCCCGGACAGGTCTACGAGCAGTACTTC CASSPGQVYEQYF TRBD1 TRBJ2-7 NA TRBV25-1
TGTGCCAGCAGTGGGTCCGGGACAGGGCACGAAAAACTGTTTTTT CASSGSGTGHEKLFF TRBD1 TRBJ1-4 NA TRBV25-1
TGTGCCAGCAGCTTGGGACAGGGGTACAATCAGCCCCAGCATTTT CASSLGQGYNQPQHF TRBD1 TRBJ1-5 NA TRBV7-2
TGTGCCAGCAGCTTGATCCCGCTCCAAGAGACCCAGTACTTC CASSLIPLQETQYF NA TRBJ2-5 few TRBV5-4
TGCAGCGTTGGGGGTGTGAACACTGAAGCTTTCTTT CSVGGVNTEAFF NA TRBJ1-1 few TRBV29-1
TGCGCCAGCAGCCAGGGGACCCGGCAGTACTTC CASSQGTRQYF NA TRBJ2-7 few TRBV4-1
TGTGCCAGCAGTGACGCAGGGACGGGAAACACCATATATTTT CASSDAGTGNTIYF NA TRBJ1-3 NA TRBV25-1
TGCAGCGTTGAAGATTCCCAGGGGGGCTACACCTTC CSVEDSQGGYTF NA TRBJ1-2 NA TRBV29-1
TGTGCCACCAGCGACGGGACTGAGGTAAAGGACTATGGCTACACCTTC CATSDGTEVKDYGYTF NA TRBJ1-2 few TRBV15
TGTGCCTGGACCCGGGCGGGGACAGGGCGTGAGCAGTTCTTC CAWTRAGTGREQFF TRBD1 TRBJ2-1 NA TRBV30
TGTGCCAGCAGTGAAGGAGGGTCCTCCAAAAACATTCAGTACTTC CASSEGGSSKNIQYF NA TRBJ2-4 few TRBV25-1
TGTGCCAGCACCCGAGGGCTCCAAGAGACCCAGTACTTC CASTRGLQETQYF NA TRBJ2-5 NA TRBV7-2
TGTGCCAGCAGTTTACGGACCACCGAGACCCAGTACTTC CASSLRTTETQYF NA TRBJ2-5 NA TRBV27
TGTGCCAGCGTCGGTTGGGAAGAGACCCAGTACTTC CASVGWEETQYF NA TRBJ2-5 NA TRBV7-9
TGTGCCAGCAGCCCAGGCCGGGACAGGCGTTTGAACTTC CASSPGRDRRLNF TRBD1 TRBJ2-4 once TRBV7-2
TGTGCCAGCAGCGAGGGACTAGCGGTGCAGTATTTT CASSEGLAVQYF TRBD2 TRBJ2-3 NA TRBV9
TGCGCCAGCAGCCAAGGGAAGGGACAAAGGGTCGAGCAGTACTTC CASSQGKGQRVEQYF NA TRBJ2-7 NA TRBV4-1
TGTGCCAGCAGCCAATTGGGGGGGCCAAACCTCTACGAGCAGTACTTC CASSQLGGPNLYEQYF NA TRBJ2-7 few TRBV4-2
TGTGCCAGCAGGGAACGGTTACCCATGAATTCACCCCTCCACTTT CASRERLPMNSPLHF NA TRBJ1-6 NA TRBV2
TGTGCCAGCAGTCCTTCCGGGACAGGAGACTACGAGCAGTACTTC CASSPSGTGDYEQYF TRBD1 TRBJ2-7 once TRBV6-5
TGCGCCAGCAGCTCGTACAATATTGGGGCCCAGTACTTC CASSSYNIGAQYF NA TRBJ2-5 NA TRBV5-1
TGTGCCAGCAGCCCCCATGGGGGAGATAGCAATCAGCCCCAGCATTTT CASSPHGGDSNQPQHF NA TRBJ1-5 NA TRBV9
TGCAGCGTTGAATTTCCCCACCCGAGCTCCTACAATGAGCAGTTCTTC CSVEFPHPSSYNEQFF NA TRBJ2-1 NA TRBV29-1
TGTGCCAGCAGTTTATCTGGCAGGGGGCCGTTCGAGCAGTACTTC CASSLSGRGPFEQYF TRBD1 TRBJ2-7 few TRBV27
TGCGCCAGCAGCTTTGGCTCCCAAGAGACCCAGTACTTC CASSFGSQETQYF NA TRBJ2-5 NA TRBV5-1
TGTGCCAGCAGCTCCGCGACAGGGTTGTCAGATACGCAGTATTTT CASSSATGLSDTQYF TRBD1 TRBJ2-3 NA TRBV5-4
TGCGCCAGCAGCCAAGATCTGGCGAAAGAGACCCAGTACTTC CASSQDLAKETQYF NA TRBJ2-5 NA TRBV4-1
TGCAGTGCTAGCGGGGGTGAGACCCAGTACTTC CSASGGETQYF NA TRBJ2-5 NA TRBV20-1
TGTGCCAGCAGTGAAGTCGGGAGCGCTGAAGCTTTCTTT CASSEVGSAEAFF NA TRBJ1-1 NA TRBV2
TGTGCCAGCTCACGGGCCGGGGAGATTCCGTACTTC CASSRAGEIPYF NA TRBJ2-7 NA TRBV28
TGTGCCAGCAGGGGACAGGGGAGCGGGGAGCTGTTTTTT CASRGQGSGELFF TRBD1 TRBJ2-2 NA TRBV2
TGTGCCAGCAGTCCCGACCCGGCAACTAATGAAAAACTGTTTTTT CASSPDPATNEKLFF NA TRBJ1-4 few TRBV5-6
TGTGCCAGCACCGAAGGCCAGCGGGGGGTTGAGCAGTTCTTC CASTEGQRGVEQFF TRBD2 TRBJ2-1 NA TRBV6-5
TGTGCCAGCACCCCTCAGGGCCTTTCAAGCTCCTACAATGAGCAGTTCTTC CASTPQGLSSSYNEQFF NA TRBJ2-1 NA TRBV11-2
TGTGCCAGCAGGTCCAGGAGGGAAAAACTGTTTTTT CASRSRREKLFF NA TRBJ1-4 once TRBV27
TGTGCCAGCAGCGACCATAATCGAGAGACCCAGTACTTC CASSDHNRETQYF NA TRBJ2-5 once TRBV2
TGTGCCAGTAGTGATCTAGCGGGGGCCCATCGAGAGCAGTTCTTC CASSDLAGAHREQFF TRBD2 TRBJ2-1 NA TRBV19
TGTGCCTGGAGGCGGCAATTCCAAACAGATACGCAGTATTTT CAWRRQFQTDTQYF NA TRBJ2-3 once TRBV30
TGTGCCAGCAGCCTGGGGCACGGGGATACGCAGTATTTT CASSLGHGDTQYF NA TRBJ2-3 few TRBV7-3
TGTGCCAGCAGCCCAGGACAGGGAGGTGAAGCTTTCTTT CASSPGQGGEAFF TRBD1 TRBJ1-1 NA TRBV7-3
TGCAGCGTTGAGGACGGGCAGGGCTACGAGCAGTACTTC CSVEDGQGYEQYF NA TRBJ2-7 NA TRBV29-1